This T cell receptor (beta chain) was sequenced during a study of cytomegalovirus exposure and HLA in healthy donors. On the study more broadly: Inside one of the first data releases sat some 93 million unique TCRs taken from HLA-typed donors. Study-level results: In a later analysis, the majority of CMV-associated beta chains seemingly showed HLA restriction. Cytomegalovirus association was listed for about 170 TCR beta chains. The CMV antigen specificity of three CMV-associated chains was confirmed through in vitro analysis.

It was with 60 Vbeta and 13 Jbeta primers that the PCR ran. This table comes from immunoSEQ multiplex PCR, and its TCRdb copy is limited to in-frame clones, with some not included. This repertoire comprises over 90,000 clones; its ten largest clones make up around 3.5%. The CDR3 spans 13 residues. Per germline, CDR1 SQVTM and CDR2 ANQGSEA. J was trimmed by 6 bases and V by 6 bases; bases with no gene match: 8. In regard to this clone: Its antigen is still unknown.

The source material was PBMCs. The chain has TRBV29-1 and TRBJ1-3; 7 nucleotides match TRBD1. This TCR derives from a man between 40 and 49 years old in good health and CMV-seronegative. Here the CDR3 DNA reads TGCAGCGTGGCCCACAGGGGAGCAAACACCATATATTTT. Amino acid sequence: CSVAHRGANTIYF.